The 4 T cell receptor beta chains listed next were all sequenced from one sample in a study of CD4 T cell repertoires in COVID-19. These TCRs are of unknown antigen specificity. Repertoires were generated with immunoSEQ multiplex PCR, while TCRdb's copy carries only in-frame clones and drops some. Of fewer than 650 clones listed, about a quarter were seen once; the top ten hold roughly 61%. This specimen consisted of memory CD4+ T cells, cultured in vitro, obtained after recovery from COVID-19. All receptors come from a human donor who had COVID-19.

This clone is large. The chain uses TRBV12-3 or TRBV12-4 and TRBJ2-5, with D hard to call. V was pared by 5 bases and J by 4 bases, with 11 bases between. CDR3 length: 13 residues. CDR3 sequence reads: CASSVVAVETQYF. The CDR3 DNA reads as TGTGCCAGCAGTGTAGTGGCGGTAGAGACCCAGTACTTC.

This rearrangement joins TRBV30 to TRBJ2-1; 10 bases fit TRBD2. CDR1 is GTSNPN and CDR2 is SVGIG in the germline V gene (reference sequence). V gave up 8 bases and J gave up 10 bases; unmatched junction bases: 11. CDR3 size: 13 residues. DNA for the CDR3: TGTGCCGGAGGGGCTAGCGGGAGCCGGGAGCAGTTCTTC. This translates into CAGGASGSREQFF. The full variable domain, completed using reference TRBV30 and TRBJ2-1, is SQTIHQWPATLVQPVGSPLSLECTVEGTSNPNLYWYRQAAGRGLQLLFYSVGIGQISSEVPQNLSASRPQDRQFILSSKKLLLSDSGFYLCAGGASGSREQFFGPGTRLTVL.

Judged by abundance, this clone is medium-sized. V gene TRBV11-2 combines with J gene TRBJ2-7; TRBD2 matches at 10 bases. The germline V gene has CDR1 SGHAT and CDR2 FQNNGV. V lost 4 bases, J lost 2 bases, and 5 bases stayed unmatched. This CDR3 spans 15 amino acids. As DNA, the CDR3 is TGTGCCAGCAGCTCAAAAGCGGGAGGGCCCTACGAGCAGTACTTC. It codes for CASSSKAGGPYEQYF.

This clone is medium-sized. The chain employs TRBV9 and TRBJ2-5, with a possible D match to TRBD2 (5 bases). The length of the CDR3 is 16 residues. CDR1 and CDR2 from the germline V gene are SGDLS and YYNGEE. V lost 0 bases, J lost 1 base, and 13 bases lay in between. CDR3 nucleotides: TGTGCCAGCAGCGTAGCTGGATTAAGCGGCCAAGAGACCCAGTACTTC. Translated, it gives CASSVAGLSGQETQYF. Full variable domain (outside the CDR3, taken from reference TRBV9 and TRBJ2-5): DSGVTQTPKHLITATGQRVTLRCSPRSGDLSVYWYQQSLDQGLQFLIQYYNGEERAKGNILERFSAQQFPDLHSELNLSSLELGDSALYFCASSVAGLSGQETQYFGPGTRLLVL.